This T cell receptor (beta chain) was sequenced for a study of T-cell reconstitution after alpha-beta-depleted transplantation in children. Unique molecular identifiers featured in how the TCRbeta library was prepared. TCRdb reanalysed the PCR reads using MiXCR and keeps one entry per CDR3 protein. The data hold more than 450,000 distinct CDR3 sequences, with approximately 16% observed a single time. This CDR3 has 12 amino acids. V dropped 10 bases and J dropped 2 bases, with 11 bases sitting between them. Per germline, CDR1 MGHDK and CDR2 SYGVNS. This clonotype was detected a few times. This chain uses TRBV25-1 with TRBJ1-1; D not certain. The receptor comes from a human donor who donated a stem cell graft to a child with acute lymphoblastic leukemia. This material consisted of PBMCs from the stem cell graft donor, taken from the stem cell graft. The CDR3: CATNSGNTEAFF. DNA of the CDR3: TGTGCCACCAATTCGGGAAACACTGAAGCTTTCTTT.